The present TCR beta chain was sequenced within a study of control samples from healthy donors and cancer patients. Sequencing used immunoSEQ multiplex PCR; TCRdb keeps in-frame clones, though not all of them. The sample yields some 130,000 clones, roughly 90% seen once. CDR3 length equals 17 residues. Germline V CDR1 and CDR2: MNHEY, SVGEGT. J lost 4 bases, V lost 5 bases, and 11 bases had no gene match. The chain couples TRBV6-2 or TRBV6-3 to TRBJ2-5; 12 bases line up with TRBD2. What was sequenced was blood. This clonotype was obtained from a man younger than 35 in good health. CDR3 residues: CASSRRLAGVTGETQYF. The DNA of the CDR3 is TGTGCCAGCAGTAGGAGACTAGCGGGGGTTACAGGAGAGACCCAGTACTTC.